This paragraph covers one T cell receptor beta chain sequence. Between the trimmed V and J ends, which lost 5 bases and 6 bases, there was a span of 19 bases. In germline, CDR1 is LNHDA, CDR2 SQIVND (reference sequence). The CDR3 has 15 amino acids. This sample is part of a study of blood T cell repertoires in COVID-19. Clones were read by immunoSEQ multiplex PCR, and TCRdb kept only the in-frame ones, dropping some. Of under 250,000 clones listed, about 79% are singletons. The chain employs TRBV19 and TRBJ1-2, with no clear D. Sequencing was done on a sample of PBMCs or T cells enriched from blood (not recorded which). The receptor was derived from a woman in her sixties or seventies who had recovered from COVID-19. CDR3 residues: CASSPTGSNGNGYTF. CDR3 sequence (DNA): TGTGCCAGTAGTCCAACCGGGAGCAATGGAAATGGCTACACCTTC.